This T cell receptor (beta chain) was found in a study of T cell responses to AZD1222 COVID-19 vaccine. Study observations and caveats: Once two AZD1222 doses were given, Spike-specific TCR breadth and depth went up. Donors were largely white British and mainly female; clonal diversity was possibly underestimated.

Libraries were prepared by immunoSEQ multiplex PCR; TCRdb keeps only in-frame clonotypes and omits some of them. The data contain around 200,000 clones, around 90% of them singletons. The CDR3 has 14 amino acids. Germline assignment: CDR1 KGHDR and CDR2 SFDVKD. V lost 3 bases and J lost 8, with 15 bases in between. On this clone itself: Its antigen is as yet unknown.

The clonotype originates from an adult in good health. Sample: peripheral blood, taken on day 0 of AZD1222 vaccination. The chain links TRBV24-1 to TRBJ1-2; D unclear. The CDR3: CATSDPDGRWGYTF. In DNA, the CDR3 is TGTGCCACCAGTGATCCTGACGGACGGTGGGGCTACACCTTC.